This is a list of T cell receptor beta chains from one sample in a study of shared clonotypes between healthy human individuals. TCRdb keeps only in-frame clones here, not all; method: immunoSEQ multiplex PCR. Of 400,000 to 600,000 clones listed, around 79% are singletons. Sequencing was done on a sample of PBMCs. These receptors all stem from a woman in her forties in good health. Some clones in this sample may be carry-over from other donors' samples. Both conserved end residues are part of each CDR3. A D gene is named only where the DNA matches it firmly. Expanded clones get a size class; other rows say once, few or many, or leave the size out.

clone_size j_call v_call d_call cdr3_nt cdr3_aa
once TRBJ2-7 TRBV7-8 - TGTGCCAGCAGCTTTTGGGCTAGCGAGATCTACGAGCAGTACTTC CASSFWASEIYEQYF
few TRBJ2-3 TRBV10-1 - TGCGCCAGCTCCCGGACATCTCAGGACACAGATACGCAGTATTTT CASSRTSQDTDTQYF
- TRBJ1-4 TRBV7-9 TRBD1 TGTGCCAGCAGCCCTCCGGGACAGCTCAATGAAAAACTGTTTTTT CASSPPGQLNEKLFF
- TRBJ1-2 TRBV28 - TGTGCCAGCAATCAGGACGCTAACTATGGCTACACCTTC CASNQDANYGYTF
- TRBJ2-3 TRBV4-2 - TGTGCCAGCAGCCAAGAAAACCCCCCGTTGTACACAGATACGCAGTATTTT CASSQENPPLYTDTQYF
many TRBJ2-7 TRBV2 - TGTGCCAGCTCAGGGTCCTCCTACGAGCAGTACTTC CASSGSSYEQYF
- TRBJ2-1 TRBV4-1 - TGCGCCAGCAGCCAAGACGGGGGTATGAGAAATGAGCAGTTCTTC CASSQDGGMRNEQFF
- TRBJ2-7 TRBV6-1 - TGTGCCAGCAGTGAACTCCGCGGCCAGGGGCGCTACGAGCAGTACTTC CASSELRGQGRYEQYF
- TRBJ2-1 TRBV12-5 - TGTGCTAGTGGTTTGGCGTCCGGGGACGAGCAGTTCTTC CASGLASGDEQFF
- TRBJ2-1 TRBV6-4 - TGTGCCAGCAGTGAACTGGGGGCGGAGAGTAGCGATGAGCAGTTCTTC CASSELGAESSDEQFF
- TRBJ2-3 TRBV28 - TGTGCCAGCAGTTTATTGGGTCGGACGCTGAGCACAGATACGCAGTATTTT CASSLLGRTLSTDTQYF
- TRBJ2-2 TRBV27 TRBD2 TGTGCCAGCAGCTTACGGACGGGGGGCGGGGAGCTGTTTTTT CASSLRTGGGELFF
- TRBJ1-2 TRBV5-8 - TGTGCCAGCAGCCTAGAGACAAGTAACTATGGCTACACCTTC CASSLETSNYGYTF
few TRBJ1-4 TRBV19 - TGTGCCAGTATCCGGGCCGACGGAGAAAAACTGTTTTTT CASIRADGEKLFF
- TRBJ2-3 TRBV30 - TGTGCCTGGACTTCGGGGTCAGATACGCAGTATTTT CAWTSGSDTQYF
- TRBJ2-7 TRBV11-2 - TGTGCCAGCAGCTCCGACAGGTTTGGCGAGCAGTACTTC CASSSDRFGEQYF
- TRBJ2-7 TRBV28 - TGTGCCAGCAGACGGCCGACACAGGGTTCCTACGAGCAGTACTTC CASRRPTQGSYEQYF
- TRBJ2-2 TRBV30 - TGTGCCTGGAGTGGCCGGGCAGGGGTAAACACCGGGGAGCTGTTTTTT CAWSGRAGVNTGELFF
- TRBJ1-2 TRBV2 - TGTGCCAGCAGTGAAGCCCGGGAAAGCTATGGCTACACCTTC CASSEARESYGYTF
- TRBJ2-6 TRBV5-8 TRBD1 TGTGCCAGCAGCTTGGGGACAGGGTCTGGGGCCAACGTCCTGACTTTC CASSLGTGSGANVLTF
- TRBJ1-2 TRBV28 - TGTGCCAGCATTCCAGGAGCTAACTATGGCTACACCTTC CASIPGANYGYTF
- TRBJ2-7 TRBV30 TRBD1 TGTGCCTGGAGTGCCGACAGGGGGGCTTACGAGCAGTACTTC CAWSADRGAYEQYF
- TRBJ2-1 TRBV4-2 TRBD2 TGTGCCAGCAGCCAAGATGTGGGACTAGCGGGAGTGGAGCAGTTCTTC CASSQDVGLAGVEQFF
- TRBJ2-3 TRBV11-2 - TGTGCCAGCAGCTTAGATCTGGCCAGTAGGGATACGCAGTATTTT CASSLDLASRDTQYF
- TRBJ2-1 TRBV6-5 TRBD2 TGTGCCAGCAGTTACTCAGGCGGGAGTCGCTACAATGAGCAGTTCTTC CASSYSGGSRYNEQFF
- TRBJ2-7 TRBV6-1 - TGTGCCAGCAGGGGCTGGGTCGATCCCTACGAGCAGTACTTC CASRGWVDPYEQYF
- TRBJ2-6 TRBV5-1 - TGCGCCAGCAGCTTGGGTCCACAGGGCTCTGGGGCCAACGTCCTGACTTTC CASSLGPQGSGANVLTF
- TRBJ2-7 TRBV5-4 - TGTGCCAGCAGCCCCCGCCGGACCGCAACTCACTACGAGCAGTACTTC CASSPRRTATHYEQYF
- TRBJ2-3 TRBV27 TRBD1 TGTGCCAGCAGTTTATCCCGCGACAGGGCGAAGGATACGCAGTATTTT CASSLSRDRAKDTQYF
- TRBJ2-7 TRBV18 - TGTGCCAGCTCAGCACAGACCTACGAGCAGTACTTC CASSAQTYEQYF
- TRBJ2-5 TRBV19 TRBD1 TGTGCCAGTAGCCAAGGGACAGGGGGCGCGGAGACCCAGTACTTC CASSQGTGGAETQYF
- TRBJ1-1 TRBV5-8 - TGTGCCAGCAGCCCTGACAGTTGGACTGAAGCTTTCTTT CASSPDSWTEAFF
- TRBJ2-7 TRBV2 - TGTGCCAGCAGTCGCGACAGGTCCTACGAGCAGTACTTC CASSRDRSYEQYF
once TRBJ2-3 TRBV6-6 TRBD2 TGTGCCAGCAGAGGGACCGGGGGGGGGCGCACAGATACGCAGTATTTT CASRGTGGGRTDTQYF
- TRBJ1-4 TRBV19 TRBD1 TGTGCCAGTAAAGGGGACAGGGTTGCAACTAATGAAAAACTGTTTTTT CASKGDRVATNEKLFF
- TRBJ2-3 TRBV6-4 TRBD2 TGTGCCAGCAGTAGGGACTATCACCTAGATACGCAGTATTTT CASSRDYHLDTQYF